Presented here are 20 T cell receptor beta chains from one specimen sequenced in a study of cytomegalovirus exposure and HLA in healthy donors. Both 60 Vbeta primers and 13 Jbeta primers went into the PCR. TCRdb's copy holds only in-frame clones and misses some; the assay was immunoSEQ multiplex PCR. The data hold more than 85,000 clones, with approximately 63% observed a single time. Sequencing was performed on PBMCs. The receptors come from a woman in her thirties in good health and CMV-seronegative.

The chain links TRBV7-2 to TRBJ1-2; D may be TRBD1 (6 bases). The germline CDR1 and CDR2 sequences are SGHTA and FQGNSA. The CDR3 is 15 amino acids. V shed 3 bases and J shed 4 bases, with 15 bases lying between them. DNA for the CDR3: TGTGCCAGCAGCTTGGACAGACCGACTCCCTATGGCTACACCTTC. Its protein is CASSLDRPTPYGYTF.

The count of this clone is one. In nucleotides, the CDR3 is TGTGCCAGTAGTACCTTGACTAGATCGTACGAGCAGTACTTC. As protein: CASSTLTRSYEQYF. The rearrangement joins TRBV19 to TRBJ2-7; maybe TRBD2 (6 bases). The germline CDR1 and CDR2 sequences are LNHDA and SQIVND (reference sequence). The CDR3 consists of 14 residues. Trimming removed 4 bases at V and 4 bases at J, with 14 bases between. The full variable domain, with the rest looked up from reference TRBV19 and TRBJ2-7, is DGGITQSPKYLFRKEGQNVTLSCEQNLNHDAMYWYRQDPGQGLRLIYYSQIVNDFQKGDIAEGYSVSREKKESFPLTVTSAQKNPTAFYLCASSTLTRSYEQYFGPGTRLTVT.

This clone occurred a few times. CDR3 sequence (DNA): TGCGCCAGCAGCCACCGTTTCGGGAGGTATGGCTACACCTTC. It yields the protein CASSHRFGRYGYTF. This chain joins TRBV4-3 and TRBJ1-2; no reliable D call. The germline V gene encodes CDR1 LGHNA and CDR2 YSLEER. The CDR3 is made up of 14 amino acids. V dropped 3 bases and J dropped 5 bases, with 13 bases sitting between them.

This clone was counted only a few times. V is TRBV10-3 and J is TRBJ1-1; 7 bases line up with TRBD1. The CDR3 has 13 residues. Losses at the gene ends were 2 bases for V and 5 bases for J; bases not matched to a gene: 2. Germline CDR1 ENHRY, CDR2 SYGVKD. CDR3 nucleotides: TGTGCCATCAGTGAGACAGGGGAGACTGAAGCTTTCTTT. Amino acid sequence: CAISETGETEAFF.

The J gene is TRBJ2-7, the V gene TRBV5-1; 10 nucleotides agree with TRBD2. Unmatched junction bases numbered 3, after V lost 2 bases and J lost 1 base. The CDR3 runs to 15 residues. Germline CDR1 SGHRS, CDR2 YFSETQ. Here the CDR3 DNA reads TGCGCCAGCAGCTTAGGACTAGCGGATTCCTACGAGCAGTACTTC. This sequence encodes CASSLGLADSYEQYF.

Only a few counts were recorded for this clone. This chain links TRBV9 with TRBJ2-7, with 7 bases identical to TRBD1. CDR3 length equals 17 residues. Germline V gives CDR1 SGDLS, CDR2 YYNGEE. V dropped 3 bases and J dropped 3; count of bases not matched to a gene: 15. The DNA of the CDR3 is TGTGCCAGCAGCGCCAGACAGGGAACAAGTGATCTCTACGAGCAGTACTTC. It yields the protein CASSARQGTSDLYEQYF.

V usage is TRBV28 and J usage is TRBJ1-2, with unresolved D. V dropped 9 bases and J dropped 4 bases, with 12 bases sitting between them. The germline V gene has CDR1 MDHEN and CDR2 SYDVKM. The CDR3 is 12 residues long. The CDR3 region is CASDAGVYGYTF. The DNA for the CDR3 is TGTGCCAGTGACGCGGGCGTCTATGGCTACACCTTC.

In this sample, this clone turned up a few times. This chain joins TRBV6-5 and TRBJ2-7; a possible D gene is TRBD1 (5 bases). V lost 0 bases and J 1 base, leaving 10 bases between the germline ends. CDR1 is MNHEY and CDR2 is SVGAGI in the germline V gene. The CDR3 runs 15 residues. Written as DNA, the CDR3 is TGTGCCAGCAGTTACTCGGCAGGGCTATCCTACGAGCAGTACTTC. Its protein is CASSYSAGLSYEQYF.

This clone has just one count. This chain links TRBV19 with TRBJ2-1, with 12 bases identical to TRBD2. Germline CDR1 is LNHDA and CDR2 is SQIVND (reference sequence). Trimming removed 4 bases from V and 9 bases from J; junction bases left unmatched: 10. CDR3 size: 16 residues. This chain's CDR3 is CASSKRLAGAPIEQFF. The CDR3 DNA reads TGTGCCAGTAGTAAACGACTAGCGGGAGCCCCCATTGAGCAGTTCTTC.

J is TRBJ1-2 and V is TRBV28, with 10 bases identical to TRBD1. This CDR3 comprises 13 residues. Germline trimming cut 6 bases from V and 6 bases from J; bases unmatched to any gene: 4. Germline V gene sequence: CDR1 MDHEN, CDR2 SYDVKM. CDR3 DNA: TGTGCCAGCAGAACCGGGACAGGGGATGGCTACACCTTC. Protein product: CASRTGTGDGYTF.

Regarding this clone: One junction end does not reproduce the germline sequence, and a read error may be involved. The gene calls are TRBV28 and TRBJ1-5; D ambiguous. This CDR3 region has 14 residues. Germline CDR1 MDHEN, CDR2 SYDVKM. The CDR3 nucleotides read TGTGCCAGCGGCAGAGCGGGGAGTAATCAGCCCCAGGATTTT. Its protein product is CASGRAGSNQPQDF.

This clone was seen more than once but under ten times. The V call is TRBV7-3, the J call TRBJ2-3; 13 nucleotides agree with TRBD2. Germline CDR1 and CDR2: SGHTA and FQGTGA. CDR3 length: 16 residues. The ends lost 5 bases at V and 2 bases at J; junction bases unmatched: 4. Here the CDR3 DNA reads TGTGCCAGCAGCCCCGGACTAGCGGGAGCCACAGATACGCAGTATTTT. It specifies CASSPGLAGATDTQYF.

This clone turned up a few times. This CDR3 is CASSLQSTYEQYF. The CDR3 coding sequence is TGTGCCAGCAGCTTACAGTCCACCTACGAGCAGTACTTC. This chain connects TRBV7-2 to TRBJ2-7; no clear D. Looked up from germline, CDR1 is SGHTA and CDR2 is FQGNSA. CDR3 size: 13 residues. V lost 2 bases to trimming and J lost 2 bases, with 7 bases between them. The whole variable domain, remainder taken from reference TRBV7-2 and TRBJ2-7, is GAGVSQSPSNKVTEKGKDVELRCDPISGHTALYWYRQSLGQGLEFLIYFQGNSAPDKSGLPSDRFSAERTGGSVSTLTIQRTQQEDSAVYLCASSLQSTYEQYFGPGTRLTVT.

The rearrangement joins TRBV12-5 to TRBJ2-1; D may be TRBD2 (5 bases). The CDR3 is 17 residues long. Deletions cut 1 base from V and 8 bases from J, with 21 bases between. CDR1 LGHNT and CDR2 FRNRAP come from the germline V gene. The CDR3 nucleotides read TGTGCTAGTGGTTTGGCCCGGGCCTCGAGGGCCGTCGATGAGCAGTTCTTC. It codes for CASGLARASRAVDEQFF.

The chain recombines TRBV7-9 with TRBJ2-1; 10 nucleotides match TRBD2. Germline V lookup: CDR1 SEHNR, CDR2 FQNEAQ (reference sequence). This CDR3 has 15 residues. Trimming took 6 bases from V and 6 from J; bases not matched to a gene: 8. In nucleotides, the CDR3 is TGTGCCAGCAGGGAACCTAGCGGGGGTCGCAATGAGCAGTTCTTC. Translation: CASREPSGGRNEQFF.

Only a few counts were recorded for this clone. Here the CDR3 DNA reads TGTGCCAGCAGTTTGTGGCGGGGGGGCCGGGGCTACACCTTC. It encodes CASSLWRGGRGYTF. This chain uses TRBV28 with TRBJ1-2; tentatively, D is TRBD1 (6 bases). The V end lost 3 bases, the J end lost 8 bases, and 16 bases lay between the germline ends. This CDR3 has 14 amino acids. Germline V CDR1 and CDR2: MDHEN, SYDVKM.

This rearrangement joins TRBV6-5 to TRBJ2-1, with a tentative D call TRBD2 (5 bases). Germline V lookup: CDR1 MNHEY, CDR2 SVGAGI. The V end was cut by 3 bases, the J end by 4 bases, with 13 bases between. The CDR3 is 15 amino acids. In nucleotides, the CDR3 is TGTGCCAGCAGTTATATCGTAGCGCGGTACAATGAGCAGTTCTTC. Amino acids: CASSYIVARYNEQFF.

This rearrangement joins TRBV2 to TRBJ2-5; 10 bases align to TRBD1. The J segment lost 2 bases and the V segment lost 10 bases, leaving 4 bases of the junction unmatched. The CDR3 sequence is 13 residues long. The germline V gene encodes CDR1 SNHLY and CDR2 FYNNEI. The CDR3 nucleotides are TGTGCCAATCGGACAGGGGGACAAGAGACCCAGTACTTC. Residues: CANRTGGQETQYF.

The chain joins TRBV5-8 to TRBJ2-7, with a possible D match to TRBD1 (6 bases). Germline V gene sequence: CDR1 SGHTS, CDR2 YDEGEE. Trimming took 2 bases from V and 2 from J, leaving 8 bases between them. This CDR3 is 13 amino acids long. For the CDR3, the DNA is TGTGCCAGCAGCTTTACAGGGCCCTACGAGCAGTACTTC. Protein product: CASSFTGPYEQYF.

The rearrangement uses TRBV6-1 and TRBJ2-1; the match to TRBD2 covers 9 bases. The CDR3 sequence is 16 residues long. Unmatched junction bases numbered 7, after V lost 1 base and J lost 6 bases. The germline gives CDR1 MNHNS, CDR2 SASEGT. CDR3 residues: CASSEGGGRAGNEQFF. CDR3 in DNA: TGTGCCAGCAGTGAAGGCGGCGGGAGGGCCGGCAATGAGCAGTTCTTC.